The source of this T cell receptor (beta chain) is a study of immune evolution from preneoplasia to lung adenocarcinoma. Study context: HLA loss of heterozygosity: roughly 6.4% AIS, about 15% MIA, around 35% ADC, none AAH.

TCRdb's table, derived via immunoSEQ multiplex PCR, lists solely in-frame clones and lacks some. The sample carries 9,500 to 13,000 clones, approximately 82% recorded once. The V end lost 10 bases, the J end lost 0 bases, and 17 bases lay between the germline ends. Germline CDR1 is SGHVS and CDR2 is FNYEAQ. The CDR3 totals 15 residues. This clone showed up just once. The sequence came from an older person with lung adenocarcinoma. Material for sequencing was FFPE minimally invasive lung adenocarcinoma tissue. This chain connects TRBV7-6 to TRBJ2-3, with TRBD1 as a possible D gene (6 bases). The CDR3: CATTNGQSSTDTQYF. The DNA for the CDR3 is TGTGCCACCACTAACGGACAGTCTAGCACAGATACGCAGTATTTT.